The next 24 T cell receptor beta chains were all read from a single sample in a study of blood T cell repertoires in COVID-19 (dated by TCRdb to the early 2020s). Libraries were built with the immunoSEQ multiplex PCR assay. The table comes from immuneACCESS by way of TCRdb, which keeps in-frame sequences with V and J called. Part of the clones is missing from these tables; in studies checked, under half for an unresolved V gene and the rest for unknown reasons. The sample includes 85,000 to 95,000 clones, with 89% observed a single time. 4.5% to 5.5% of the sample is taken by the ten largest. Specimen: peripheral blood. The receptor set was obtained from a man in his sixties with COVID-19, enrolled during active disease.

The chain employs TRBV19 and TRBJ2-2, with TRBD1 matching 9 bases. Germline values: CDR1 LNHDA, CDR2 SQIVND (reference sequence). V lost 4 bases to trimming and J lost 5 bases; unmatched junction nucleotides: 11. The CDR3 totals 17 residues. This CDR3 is CASSKRGQGVDTGELFF. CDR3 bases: TGTGCCAGTAGTAAGAGGGGACAGGGTGTTGATACCGGGGAGCTGTTTTTT.

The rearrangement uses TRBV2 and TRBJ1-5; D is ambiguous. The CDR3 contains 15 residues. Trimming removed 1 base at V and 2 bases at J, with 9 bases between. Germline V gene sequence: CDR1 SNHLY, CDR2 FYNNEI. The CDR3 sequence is CASSEGIGGNQPQHF. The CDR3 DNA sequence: TGTGCCAGCAGTGAAGGAATTGGAGGCAATCAGCCCCAGCATTTT.

DNA of the CDR3: TGCGCCAGCAGACCAGGACTGTATAGTACAGGGGAGCTGTTTTTT. Residues: CASRPGLYSTGELFF. The chain combines TRBV5-1 with TRBJ2-2; possibly TRBD2 for D (5 bases). The V end was cut by 5 bases, the J end by 8 bases, with 19 bases between. Germline V gene data show CDR1 as SGHRS and CDR2 as YFSETQ. This CDR3 region has 15 residues.

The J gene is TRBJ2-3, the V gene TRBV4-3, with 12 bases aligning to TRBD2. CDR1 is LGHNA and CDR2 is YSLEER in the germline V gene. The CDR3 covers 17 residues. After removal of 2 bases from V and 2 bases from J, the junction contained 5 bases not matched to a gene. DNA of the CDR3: TGCGCCAGCAGCCAAAGGTGGACTAGCGGGGTCACAGATACGCAGTATTTT. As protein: CASSQRWTSGVTDTQYF.

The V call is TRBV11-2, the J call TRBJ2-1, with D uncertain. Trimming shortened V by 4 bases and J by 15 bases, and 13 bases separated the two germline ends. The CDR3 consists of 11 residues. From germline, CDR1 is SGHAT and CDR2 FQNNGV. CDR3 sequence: CASSSDSSRFF. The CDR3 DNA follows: TGTGCCAGCAGCTCCGACTCCAGTCGGTTCTTC.

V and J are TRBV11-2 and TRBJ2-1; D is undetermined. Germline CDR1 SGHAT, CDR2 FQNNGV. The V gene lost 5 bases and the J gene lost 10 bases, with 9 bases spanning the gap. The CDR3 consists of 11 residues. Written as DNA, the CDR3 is TGTGCCAGCAGCCAAACAGAGGAGCAGTTCTTC. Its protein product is CASSQTEEQFF. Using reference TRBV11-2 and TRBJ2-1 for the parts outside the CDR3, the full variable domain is EAGVAQSPRYKIIEKRQSVAFWCNPISGHATLYWYQQILGQGPKLLIQFQNNGVVDDSQLPKDRFSAERLKGVDSTLKIQPAKLEDSAVYLCASSQTEEQFFGPGTRLTVL.

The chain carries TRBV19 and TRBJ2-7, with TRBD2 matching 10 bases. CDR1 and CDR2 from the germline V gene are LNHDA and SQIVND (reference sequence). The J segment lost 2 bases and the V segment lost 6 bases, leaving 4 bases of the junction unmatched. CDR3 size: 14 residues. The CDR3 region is CASSLAGDPYEQYF. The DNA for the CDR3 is TGTGCCAGTAGCCTAGCGGGAGATCCCTACGAGCAGTACTTC.

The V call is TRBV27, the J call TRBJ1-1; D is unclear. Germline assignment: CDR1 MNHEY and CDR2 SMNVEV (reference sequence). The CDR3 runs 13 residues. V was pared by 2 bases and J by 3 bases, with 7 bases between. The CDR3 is CASSLQSYTEAFF. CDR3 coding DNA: TGTGCCAGCAGTTTACAGTCGTACACTGAAGCTTTCTTT.

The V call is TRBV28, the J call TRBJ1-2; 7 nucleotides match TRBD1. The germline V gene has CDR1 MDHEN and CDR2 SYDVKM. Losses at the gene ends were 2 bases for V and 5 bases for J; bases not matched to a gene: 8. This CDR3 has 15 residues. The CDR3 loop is CASSLSFRGAYGYTF. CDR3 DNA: TGTGCCAGCAGTTTAAGCTTCAGGGGGGCTTATGGCTACACCTTC.

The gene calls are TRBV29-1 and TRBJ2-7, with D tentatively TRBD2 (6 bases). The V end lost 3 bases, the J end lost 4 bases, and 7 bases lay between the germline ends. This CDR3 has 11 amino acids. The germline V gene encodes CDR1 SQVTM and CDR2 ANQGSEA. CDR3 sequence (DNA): TGCAGCGTTGAGGAGGGATACGAGCAGTACTTC. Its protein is CSVEEGYEQYF.

Here the CDR3 reads CATSRDLARVDEQYF. Here the CDR3 DNA reads TGTGCCACCAGCAGAGATCTGGCCAGGGTGGACGAGCAGTACTTC. The V and J genes are TRBV15 and TRBJ2-7, with D maybe TRBD1 (5 bases). V was clipped by 0 bases and J by 5 bases, with 14 bases between them. Germline assignment: CDR1 LNHNV and CDR2 YYDKDF (reference sequence). The CDR3 runs to 15 residues.

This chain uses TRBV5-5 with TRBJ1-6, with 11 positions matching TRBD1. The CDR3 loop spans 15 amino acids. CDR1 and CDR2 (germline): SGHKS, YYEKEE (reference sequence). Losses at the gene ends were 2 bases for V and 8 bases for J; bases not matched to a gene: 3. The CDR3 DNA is TGTGCCAGCAGCTTCCTGGGACAGGGGGATTCACCCCTCCACTTT. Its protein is CASSFLGQGDSPLHF.

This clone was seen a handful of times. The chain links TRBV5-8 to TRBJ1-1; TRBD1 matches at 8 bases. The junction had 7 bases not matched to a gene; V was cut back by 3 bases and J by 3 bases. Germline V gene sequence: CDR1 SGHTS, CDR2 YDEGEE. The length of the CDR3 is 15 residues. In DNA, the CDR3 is TGTGCCAGCAGCTGGCCAGGGGGCGGGTACACTGAAGCTTTCTTT. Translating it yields CASSWPGGGYTEAFF.

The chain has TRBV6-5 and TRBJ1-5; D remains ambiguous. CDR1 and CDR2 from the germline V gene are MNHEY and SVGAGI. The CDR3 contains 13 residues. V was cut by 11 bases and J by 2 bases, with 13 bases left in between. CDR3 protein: CASRRTGNQPQHF. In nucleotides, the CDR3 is TGTGCCTCGAGGCGGACTGGCAATCAGCCCCAGCATTTT.

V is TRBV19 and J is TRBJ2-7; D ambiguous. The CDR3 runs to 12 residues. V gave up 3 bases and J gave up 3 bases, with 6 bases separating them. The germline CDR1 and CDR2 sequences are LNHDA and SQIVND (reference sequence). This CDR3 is CASSINSYEQYF. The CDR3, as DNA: TGTGCCAGTAGTATTAACAGCTACGAGCAGTACTTC.

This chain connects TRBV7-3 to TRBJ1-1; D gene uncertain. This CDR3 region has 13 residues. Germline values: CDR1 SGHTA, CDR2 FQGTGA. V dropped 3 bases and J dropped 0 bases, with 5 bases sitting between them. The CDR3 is CASSFRMNTEAFF. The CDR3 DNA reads TGTGCCAGCAGCTTTAGAATGAACACTGAAGCTTTCTTT. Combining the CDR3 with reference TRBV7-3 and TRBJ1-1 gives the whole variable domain GAGVSQTPSNKVTEKGKYVELRCDPISGHTALYWYRQSLGQGPEFLIYFQGTGAADDSGLPNDRFFAVRPEGSVSTLKIQRTERGDSAVYLCASSFRMNTEAFFGQGTRLTVV.

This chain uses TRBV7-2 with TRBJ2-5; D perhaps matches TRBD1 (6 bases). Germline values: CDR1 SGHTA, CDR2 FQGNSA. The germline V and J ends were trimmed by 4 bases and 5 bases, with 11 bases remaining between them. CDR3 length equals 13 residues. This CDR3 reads CASSSGVRETQYF. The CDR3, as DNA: TGTGCCAGCAGCTCAGGGGTACGGGAGACCCAGTACTTC. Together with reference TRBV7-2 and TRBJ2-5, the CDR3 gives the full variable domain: GAGVSQSPSNKVTEKGKDVELRCDPISGHTALYWYRQSLGQGLEFLIYFQGNSAPDKSGLPSDRFSAERTGGSVSTLTIQRTQQEDSAVYLCASSSGVRETQYFGPGTRLLVL.

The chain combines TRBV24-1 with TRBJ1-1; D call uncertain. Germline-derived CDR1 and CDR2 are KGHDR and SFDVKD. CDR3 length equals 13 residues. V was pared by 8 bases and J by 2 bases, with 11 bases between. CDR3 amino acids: CATNAGRNTEAFF. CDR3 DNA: TGTGCCACCAACGCAGGCAGAAACACTGAAGCTTTCTTT.

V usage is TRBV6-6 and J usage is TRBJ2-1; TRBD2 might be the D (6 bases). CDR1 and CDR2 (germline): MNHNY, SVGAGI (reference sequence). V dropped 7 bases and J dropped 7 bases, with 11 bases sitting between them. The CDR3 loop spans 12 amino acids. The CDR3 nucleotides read TGTGCCAGCACTGGGGGGTGGAATGAGCAGTTCTTC. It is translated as CASTGGWNEQFF.

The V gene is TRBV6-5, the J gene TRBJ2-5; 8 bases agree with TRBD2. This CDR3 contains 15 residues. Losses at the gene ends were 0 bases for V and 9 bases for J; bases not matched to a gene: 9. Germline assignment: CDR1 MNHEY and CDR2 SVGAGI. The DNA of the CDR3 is TGTGCCAGCAGTTACTCGGGACTAGGGGCCGAGGCCCAGTACTTC. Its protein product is CASSYSGLGAEAQYF.

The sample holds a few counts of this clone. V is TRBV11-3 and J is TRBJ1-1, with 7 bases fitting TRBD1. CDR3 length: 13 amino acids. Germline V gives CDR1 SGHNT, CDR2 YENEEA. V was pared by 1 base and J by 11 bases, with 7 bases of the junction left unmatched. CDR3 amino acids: CASSLGQGGVAFF. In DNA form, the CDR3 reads TGTGCCAGCAGCTTAGGACAGGGTGGAGTTGCTTTCTTT.

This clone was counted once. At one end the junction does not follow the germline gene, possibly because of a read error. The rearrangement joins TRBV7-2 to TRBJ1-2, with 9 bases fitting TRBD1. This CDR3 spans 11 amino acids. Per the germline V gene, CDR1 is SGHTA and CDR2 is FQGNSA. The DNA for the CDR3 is TGTGCCAGCGCACAGCGGGACAGGGTCTTCTTC. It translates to CASAQRDRVFF.

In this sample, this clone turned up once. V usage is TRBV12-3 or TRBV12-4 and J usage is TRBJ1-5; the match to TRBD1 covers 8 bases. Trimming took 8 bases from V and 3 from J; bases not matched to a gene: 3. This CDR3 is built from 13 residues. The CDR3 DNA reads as TGTGCCAGCGGACAGGGAGTCAATCAGCCCCAGCATTTT. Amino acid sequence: CASGQGVNQPQHF.

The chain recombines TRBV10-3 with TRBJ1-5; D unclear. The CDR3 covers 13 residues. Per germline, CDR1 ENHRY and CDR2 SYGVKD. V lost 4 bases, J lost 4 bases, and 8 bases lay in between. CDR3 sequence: CAISGDRNQPQHF. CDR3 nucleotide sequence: TGTGCCATCAGTGGCGATCGAAATCAGCCCCAGCATTTT.